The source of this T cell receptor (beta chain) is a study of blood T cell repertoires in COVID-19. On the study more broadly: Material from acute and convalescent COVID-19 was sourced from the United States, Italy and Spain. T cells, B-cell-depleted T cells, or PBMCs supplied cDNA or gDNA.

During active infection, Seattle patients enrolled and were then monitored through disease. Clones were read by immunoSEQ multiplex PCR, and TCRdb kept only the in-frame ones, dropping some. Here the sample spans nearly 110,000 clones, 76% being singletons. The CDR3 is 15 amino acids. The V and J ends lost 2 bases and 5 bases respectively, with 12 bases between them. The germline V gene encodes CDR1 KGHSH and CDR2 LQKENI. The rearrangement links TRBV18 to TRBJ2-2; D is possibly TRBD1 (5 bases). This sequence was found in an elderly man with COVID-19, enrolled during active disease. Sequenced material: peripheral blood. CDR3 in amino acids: CASSPNRLGTGELFF. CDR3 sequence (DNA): TGTGCCAGCTCACCAAACAGGTTGGGGACCGGGGAGCTGTTTTTT.